One and the same sample provided the 15 T cell receptor beta chains below, sequenced in a study of neurological immune-mediated disorders. TCRdb processed the 5' RACE reads anew with MiXCR; each CDR3 protein has one entry. The table has tens of thousands of distinct CDR3 sequences, 3% to 3.5% seen once. Time point meaning: longitudinal time-point 1 (baseline). The sample taken for sequencing was PBMCs. Source of these receptors: a woman in her sixties with multiple sclerosis.

The table lists this clonotype with many counts. This chain uses TRBV5-1 with TRBJ1-1; no firm D call. Looked up from germline, CDR1 is SGHRS and CDR2 is YFSETQ. The CDR3 sequence is 16 residues long. Trimming took off 0 bases at V and 1 base at J, with 13 bases between the two ends. The CDR3 is CASSLGRGFENTEAFF. In nucleotides, the CDR3 is TGCGCCAGCAGCTTGGGGCGAGGATTTGAGAACACTGAAGCTTTCTTT.

This clonotype was found many times. The chain couples TRBV20-1 to TRBJ2-1, with D perhaps TRBD2 (7 bases). This CDR3 comprises 16 residues. Germline V gives CDR1 DFQATT, CDR2 SNEGSKA (reference sequence). V lost 1 base and J 1 base, leaving 14 bases between the germline ends. CDR3 in DNA: TGCAGTGCTAGAGTCGGGGGGCTTAGATCCTACAATGAGCAGTTCTTC. Translation gives CSARVGGLRSYNEQFF.

The sample holds many counts of this clonotype. The chain carries TRBV20-1 and TRBJ2-4; D possibly corresponds to TRBD1 (5 bases). The CDR3 has 15 residues. The V gene's germline CDR1 is DFQATT and CDR2 SNEGSKA (reference sequence). Trimming left V 0 bases short and J 5 bases short, with 14 bases between. CDR3 protein: CSARDLQGWQNIQYF. In nucleotides, the CDR3 is TGCAGTGCTAGAGATCTGCAGGGTTGGCAAAACATTCAGTACTTC.

In its sample, this clonotype was seen many times. V is TRBV5-1 and J is TRBJ2-2; D is possibly TRBD2 (5 bases). Germline V gives CDR1 SGHRS, CDR2 YFSETQ. Trimming removed 4 bases from V and 2 bases from J, with 12 bases in between. CDR3 length: 15 amino acids. The CDR3 spells CASSHSTGNTGELFF. The CDR3 coding sequence is TGCGCCAGCAGCCACAGTACGGGAAACACCGGGGAGCTGTTTTTT.

Relative to its sample, this clonotype is medium-sized. The chain joins TRBV5-1 to TRBJ2-6, with D possibly TRBD2 on 5 matching bases. V lost 5 bases to trimming and J lost 2 bases, with 11 bases between them. CDR1 and CDR2 from the germline V gene are SGHRS and YFSETQ. The CDR3 runs 15 residues. The CDR3: CASRLYGTGANVLTF. The CDR3 coding sequence is TGCGCCAGCAGGCTTTACGGGACTGGGGCCAACGTCCTGACTTTC.

This clonotype was counted ten times or more. V and J are TRBV29-1 and TRBJ2-4; D gene ambiguous. The CDR3 consists of 12 residues. Trimming pared 7 bases from V and 5 bases from J, leaving 12 bases between. The germline V gene has CDR1 SQVTM and CDR2 ANQGSEA. The CDR3 coding sequence is TGCAGCGCTGAGTGGCAGCAAAACATTCAGTACTTC. It codes for CSAEWQQNIQYF. Complete variable domain (other parts from reference TRBV29-1 and TRBJ2-4): SAVISQKPSRDICQRGTSLTIQCQVDSQVTMMFWYRQQPGQSLTLIATANQGSEATYESGFVIDKFPISRPNLTFSTLTVSNMSPEDSSIYLCSAEWQQNIQYFGAGTRLSVL.

This clonotype was seen repeatedly, ten times or more. This chain joins TRBV7-9 and TRBJ1-4; D might be TRBD1 (6 bases). CDR3 size: 15 residues. Germline CDR1 is SEHNR and CDR2 is FQNEAQ (reference sequence). Deletions cut 5 bases from V and 1 base from J, with 11 bases between. CDR3 region: CASSPGEVTNEKLFF. The CDR3 DNA is TGTGCCAGCAGCCCAGGGGAAGTAACTAATGAAAAACTGTTTTTT.

This clonotype was observed at least ten times. This rearrangement joins TRBV12-3 or TRBV12-4 to TRBJ2-1, with a weak D call TRBD1 (6 bases). CDR3 length: 15 amino acids. V was shortened by 2 bases and J by 5 bases, with 13 bases between the two germline ends. DNA of the CDR3: TGTGCCAGCAGTTTACAGGGGTGGGATGACAATGAGCAGTTCTTC. This gives the protein CASSLQGWDDNEQFF.

This clonotype was seen at least ten times. V and J are TRBV5-1 and TRBJ1-2; no firm D call. Germline CDR1 SGHRS, CDR2 YFSETQ. V was pared by 0 bases and J by 7 bases, with 16 bases between. CDR3 length: 15 residues. DNA of the CDR3: TGCGCCAGCAGCTTGGAAGCGGTTTTCTTTGGTGGCTACACCTTC. This gives the protein CASSLEAVFFGGYTF.

This clonotype has a handful of counts. The chain carries TRBV7-9 and TRBJ2-7; D not resolved. The CDR3 loop spans 14 amino acids. The germline V gene has CDR1 SEHNR and CDR2 FQNEAQ (reference sequence). V lost 5 bases to trimming and J lost 2 bases, with 13 bases between them. DNA for the CDR3: TGTGCCAGCAGCCCCTTACACACAACCTACGAGCAGTACTTC. This sequence encodes CASSPLHTTYEQYF. Filled out from reference TRBV7-9 and TRBJ2-7, the complete variable domain reads DTGVSQNPRHKITKRGQNVTFRCDPISEHNRLYWYRQTLGQGPEFLTYFQNEAQLEKSRLLSDRFSAERPKGSFSTLEIQRTEQGDSAMYLCASSPLHTTYEQYFGPGTRLTVT.

This clonotype showed up many times. The chain joins TRBV5-1 to TRBJ2-7; D might be TRBD1 (7 bases). This CDR3 has 14 residues. CDR1 is SGHRS and CDR2 is YFSETQ in the germline V gene. Trimming left V 4 bases short and J 3 bases short, with 14 bases between. The CDR3 sequence: CASSGGGQYYEQYF. The CDR3, as DNA: TGCGCCAGCAGCGGAGGGGGACAGTACTACGAGCAGTACTTC.

The chain carries TRBV7-8 and TRBJ2-5; D perhaps matches TRBD1 (6 bases). V lost 6 bases and J 5 bases, leaving 13 bases between the germline ends. Germline-derived CDR1 and CDR2 are SGHVS and FQNEAQ. The CDR3 has 13 amino acids. In DNA, the CDR3 is TGTGCCAGCAGGAAACAGGGTATGGAGACCCAGTACTTC. Protein: CASRKQGMETQYF.

In this sample, this clonotype turned up many times. The chain has TRBV4-2 and TRBJ1-5; 7 positions match TRBD1. Germline values: CDR1 LGHNA, CDR2 YNFKEQ. The CDR3 is 16 residues long. V lost 1 base, J lost 4 bases, and 7 bases stayed unmatched. The CDR3 DNA reads as TGTGCCAGCAGCCAAGCAAGTCTACAGGGGAATCAGCCCCAGCATTTT. Translating gives CASSQASLQGNQPQHF.

This clonotype came up many times. This chain links TRBV5-1 with TRBJ2-7, with a possible D match to TRBD2 (6 bases). The CDR3 loop spans 15 amino acids. CDR1 and CDR2 (germline): SGHRS, YFSETQ. The V and J ends lost 0 bases and 2 bases respectively, with 12 bases between them. The CDR3 DNA reads as TGCGCCAGCAGCTTGGGAGGGACTCCACCCTACGAGCAGTACTTC. Its translation is CASSLGGTPPYEQYF.

This clonotype came up many times. The V call is TRBV6-6, the J call TRBJ1-1; D gene ambiguous. There are 12 residues in the CDR3. Looked up from germline, CDR1 is MNHNY and CDR2 is SVGAGI (reference sequence). The V and J ends lost 6 bases and 2 bases respectively, with 7 bases between them. CDR3 bases: TGTGCCAGCAGCTTCACTAACACTGAAGCTTTCTTT. Translated: CASSFTNTEAFF.